This T cell receptor (beta chain) is drawn from a study of T cell changes during pregnancy in multiple sclerosis. This table comes from immunoSEQ multiplex PCR, and its TCRdb copy is limited to in-frame clones, with some not included. Of tens of thousands of clones detected, around nine tenths appear once; the ten largest clones hold 6.5% to 7.5%. The CDR3 spans 14 residues. V was pared by 0 bases and J by 4 bases, with 11 bases between. Per germline, CDR1 SGHKS and CDR2 YYEKEE (reference sequence). The rearrangement uses TRBV5-5 and TRBJ2-7, with a possible D match to TRBD2 (5 bases). The origin of this receptor is a female donor with multiple sclerosis, enrolled in a pregnancy study. The sequencing used CD8+ T cells from peripheral blood mononuclear cells, collected in the third trimester of pregnancy. CDR3 DNA sequence: TGTGCCAGCAGCTTGGCCGGGGTTGGTTACGAGCAGTACTTC. It codes for CASSLAGVGYEQYF.